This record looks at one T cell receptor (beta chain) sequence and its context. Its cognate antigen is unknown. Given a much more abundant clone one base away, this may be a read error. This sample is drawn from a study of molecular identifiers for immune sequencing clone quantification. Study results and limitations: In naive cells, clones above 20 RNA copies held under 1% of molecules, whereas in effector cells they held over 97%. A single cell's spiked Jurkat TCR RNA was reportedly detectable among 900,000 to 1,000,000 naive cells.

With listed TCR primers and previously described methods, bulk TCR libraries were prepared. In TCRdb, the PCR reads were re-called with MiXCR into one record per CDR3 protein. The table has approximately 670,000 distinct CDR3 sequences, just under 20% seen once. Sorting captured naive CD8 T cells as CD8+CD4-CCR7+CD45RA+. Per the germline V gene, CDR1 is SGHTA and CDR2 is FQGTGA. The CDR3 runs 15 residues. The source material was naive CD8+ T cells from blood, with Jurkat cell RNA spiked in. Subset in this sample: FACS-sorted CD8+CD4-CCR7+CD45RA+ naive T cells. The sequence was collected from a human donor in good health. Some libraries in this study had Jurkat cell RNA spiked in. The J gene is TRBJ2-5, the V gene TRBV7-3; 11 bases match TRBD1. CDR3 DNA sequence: TGTGCCAACAGCTTAGGGACAGGGGGACACGAGACCCAGTACTTC. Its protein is CANSLGTGGHETQYF. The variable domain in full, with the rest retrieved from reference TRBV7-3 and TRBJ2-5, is GAGVSQTPSNKVTEKGKYVELRCDPISGHTALYWYRQSLGQGPEFLIYFQGTGAADDSGLPNDRFFAVRPEGSVSTLKIQRTERGDSAVYLCANSLGTGGHETQYFGPGTRLLVL.